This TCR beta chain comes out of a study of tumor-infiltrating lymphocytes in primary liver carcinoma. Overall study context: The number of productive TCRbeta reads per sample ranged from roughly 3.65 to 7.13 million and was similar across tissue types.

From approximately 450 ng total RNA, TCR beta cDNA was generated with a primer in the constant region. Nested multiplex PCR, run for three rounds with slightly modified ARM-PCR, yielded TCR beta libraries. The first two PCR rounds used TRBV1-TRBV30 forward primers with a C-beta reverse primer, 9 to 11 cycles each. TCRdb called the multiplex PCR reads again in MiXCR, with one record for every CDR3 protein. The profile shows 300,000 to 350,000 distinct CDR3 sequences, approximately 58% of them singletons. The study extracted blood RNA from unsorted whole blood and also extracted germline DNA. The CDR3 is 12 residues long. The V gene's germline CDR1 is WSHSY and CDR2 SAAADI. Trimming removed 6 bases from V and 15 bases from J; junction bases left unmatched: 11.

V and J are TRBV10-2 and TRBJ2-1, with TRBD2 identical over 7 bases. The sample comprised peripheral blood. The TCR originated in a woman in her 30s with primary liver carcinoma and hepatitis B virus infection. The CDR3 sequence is CASRGLADPSFF. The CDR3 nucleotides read TGCGCCAGCAGGGGGCTAGCGGATCCCTCGTTCTTC.